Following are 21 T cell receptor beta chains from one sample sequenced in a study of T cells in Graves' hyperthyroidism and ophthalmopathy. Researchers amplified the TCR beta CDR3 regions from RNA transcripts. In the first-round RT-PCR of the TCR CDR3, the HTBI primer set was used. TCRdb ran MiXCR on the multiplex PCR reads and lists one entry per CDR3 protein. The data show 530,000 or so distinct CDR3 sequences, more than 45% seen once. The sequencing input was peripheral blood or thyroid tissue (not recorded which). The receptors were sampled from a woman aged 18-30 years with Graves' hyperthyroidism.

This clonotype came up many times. CDR3 sequence reads: CASSQGGHPNQPQHF. The CDR3 DNA reads as TGTGCCAGCAGCCAAGGAGGGCACCCCAATCAGCCCCAGCATTTT. The chain recombines TRBV4-2 with TRBJ1-5; D gene ambiguous. There are 15 residues in the CDR3. With 1 base removed from V and 3 bases from J, the gap between germline ends came to 10 bases. Germline V lookup: CDR1 LGHNA, CDR2 YNFKEQ.

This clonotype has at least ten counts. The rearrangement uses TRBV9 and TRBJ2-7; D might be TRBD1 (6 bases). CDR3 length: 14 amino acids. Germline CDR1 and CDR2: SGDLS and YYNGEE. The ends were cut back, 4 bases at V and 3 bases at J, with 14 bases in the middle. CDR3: CASSPQPGHYEQYF. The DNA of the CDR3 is TGTGCCAGCAGCCCTCAGCCGGGACACTACGAGCAGTACTTC.

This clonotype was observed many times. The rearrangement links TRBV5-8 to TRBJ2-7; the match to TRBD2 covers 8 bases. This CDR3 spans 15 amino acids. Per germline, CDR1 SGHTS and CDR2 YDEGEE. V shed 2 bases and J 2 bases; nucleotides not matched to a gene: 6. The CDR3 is CASSLRVAGTYEQYF. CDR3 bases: TGTGCCAGCAGCTTACGGGTAGCGGGGACCTACGAGCAGTACTTC.

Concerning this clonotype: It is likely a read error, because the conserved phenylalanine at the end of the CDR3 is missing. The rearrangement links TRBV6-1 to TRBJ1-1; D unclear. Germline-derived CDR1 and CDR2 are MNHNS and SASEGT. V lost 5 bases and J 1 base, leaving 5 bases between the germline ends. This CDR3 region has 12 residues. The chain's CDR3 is CASSLQNTEAFL. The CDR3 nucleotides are TGTGCCAGCAGTTTGCAGAACACTGAAGCTTTCCTT.

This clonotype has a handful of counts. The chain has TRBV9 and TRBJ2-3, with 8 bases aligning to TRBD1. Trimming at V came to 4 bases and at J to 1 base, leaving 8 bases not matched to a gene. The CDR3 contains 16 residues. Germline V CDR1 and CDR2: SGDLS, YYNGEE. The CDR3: CASSQDPTGGTDTQYF. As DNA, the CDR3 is TGTGCCAGCAGCCAAGATCCGACAGGGGGCACAGATACGCAGTATTTT.

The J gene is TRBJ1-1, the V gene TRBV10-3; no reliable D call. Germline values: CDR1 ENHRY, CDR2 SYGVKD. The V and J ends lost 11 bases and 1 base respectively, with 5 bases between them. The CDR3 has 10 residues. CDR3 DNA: TGTGCCCCGGCGAACACTGAAGCTTTCTTT. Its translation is CAPANTEAFF.

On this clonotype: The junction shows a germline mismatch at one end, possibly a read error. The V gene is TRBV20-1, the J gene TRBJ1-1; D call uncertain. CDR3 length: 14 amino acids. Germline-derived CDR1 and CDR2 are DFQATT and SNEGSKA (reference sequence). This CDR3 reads CSAREHSRNTEAPF. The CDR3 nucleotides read TGCAGTGCTAGAGAACACTCCAGAAACACTGAAGCTCCCTTT.

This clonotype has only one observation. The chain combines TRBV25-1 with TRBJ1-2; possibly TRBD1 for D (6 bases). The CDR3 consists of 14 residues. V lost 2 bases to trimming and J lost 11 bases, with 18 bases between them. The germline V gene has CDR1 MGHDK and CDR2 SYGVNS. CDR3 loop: CASSEKGGSGTYTF. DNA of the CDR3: TGTGCCAGCAGTGAAAAAGGGGGATCGGGGACGTACACCTTC.

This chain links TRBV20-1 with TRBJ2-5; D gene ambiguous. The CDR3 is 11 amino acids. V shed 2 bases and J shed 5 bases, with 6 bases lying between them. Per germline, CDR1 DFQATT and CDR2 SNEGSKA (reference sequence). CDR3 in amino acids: CSARNYETQYF. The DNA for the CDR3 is TGCAGTGCTAGAAATTATGAGACCCAGTACTTC.

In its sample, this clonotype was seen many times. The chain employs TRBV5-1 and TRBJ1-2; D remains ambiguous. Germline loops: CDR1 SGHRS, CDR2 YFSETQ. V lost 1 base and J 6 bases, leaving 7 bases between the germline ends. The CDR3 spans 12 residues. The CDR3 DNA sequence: TGCGCCAGCAGCTTGTATTCAGATGGCTACACCTTC. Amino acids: CASSLYSDGYTF.

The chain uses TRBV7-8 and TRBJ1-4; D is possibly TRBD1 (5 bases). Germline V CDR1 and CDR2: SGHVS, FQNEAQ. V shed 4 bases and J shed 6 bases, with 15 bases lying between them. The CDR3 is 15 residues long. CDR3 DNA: TGTGCCAGCAGCTATGGGCCAAGGGGTCATGAAAAACTGTTTTTT. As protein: CASSYGPRGHEKLFF.

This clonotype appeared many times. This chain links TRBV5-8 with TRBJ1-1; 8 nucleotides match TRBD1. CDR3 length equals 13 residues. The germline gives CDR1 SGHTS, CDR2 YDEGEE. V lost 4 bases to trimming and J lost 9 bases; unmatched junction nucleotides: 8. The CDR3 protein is CASSQGQGGKAFF. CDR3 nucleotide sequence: TGTGCCAGCAGCCAAGGACAGGGAGGAAAAGCTTTCTTT.

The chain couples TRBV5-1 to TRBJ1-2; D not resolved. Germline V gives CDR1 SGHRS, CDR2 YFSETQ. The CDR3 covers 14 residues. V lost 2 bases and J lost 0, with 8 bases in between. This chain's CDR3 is CASSFSLANYGYTF. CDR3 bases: TGCGCCAGCAGCTTTTCCTTGGCTAACTATGGCTACACCTTC.

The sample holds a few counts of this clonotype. CDR3 residues: CSARGLNNEQFF. DNA for the CDR3: TGCAGTGCTAGAGGCCTCAACAATGAGCAGTTCTTC. V gene TRBV20-1 combines with J gene TRBJ2-1; D gene uncertain. Germline V gene lookup returns CDR1 DFQATT and CDR2 SNEGSKA (reference sequence). The ends were cut back, 1 base at V and 5 bases at J, with 6 bases in the middle. The CDR3 is made up of 12 amino acids.

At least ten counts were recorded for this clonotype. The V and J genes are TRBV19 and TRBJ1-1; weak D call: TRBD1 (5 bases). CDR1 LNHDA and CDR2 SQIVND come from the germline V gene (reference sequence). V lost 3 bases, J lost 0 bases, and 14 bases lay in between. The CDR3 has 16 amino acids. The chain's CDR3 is CASSMVAGPLNTEAFF. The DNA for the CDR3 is TGTGCCAGTAGTATGGTGGCAGGGCCTTTGAACACTGAAGCTTTCTTT.

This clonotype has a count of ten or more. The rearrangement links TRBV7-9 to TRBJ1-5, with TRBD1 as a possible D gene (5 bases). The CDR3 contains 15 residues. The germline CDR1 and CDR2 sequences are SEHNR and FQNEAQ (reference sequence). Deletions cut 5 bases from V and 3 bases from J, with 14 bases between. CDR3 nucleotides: TGTGCCAGCAGCCCCCCGGGGACGAACAATCAGCCCCAGCATTTT. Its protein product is CASSPPGTNNQPQHF.

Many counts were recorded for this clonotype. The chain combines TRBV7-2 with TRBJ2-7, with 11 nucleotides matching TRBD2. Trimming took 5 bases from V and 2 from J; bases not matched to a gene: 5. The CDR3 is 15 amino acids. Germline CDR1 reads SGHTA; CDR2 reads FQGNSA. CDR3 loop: CASSPTSGETYEQYF. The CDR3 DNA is TGTGCCAGCAGCCCGACTAGCGGGGAAACCTACGAGCAGTACTTC.

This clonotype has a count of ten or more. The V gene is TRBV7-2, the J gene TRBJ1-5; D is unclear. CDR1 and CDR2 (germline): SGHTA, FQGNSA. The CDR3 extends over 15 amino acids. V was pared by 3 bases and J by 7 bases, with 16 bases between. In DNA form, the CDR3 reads TGTGCCAGCAGCTTGGCTCCTGGGGTGGACCAGCCCCAGCATTTT. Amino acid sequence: CASSLAPGVDQPQHF.

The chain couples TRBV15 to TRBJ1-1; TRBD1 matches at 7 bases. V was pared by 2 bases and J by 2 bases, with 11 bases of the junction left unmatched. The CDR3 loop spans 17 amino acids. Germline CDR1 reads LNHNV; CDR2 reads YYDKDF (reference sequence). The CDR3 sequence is CATSRTEDRTLNTEAFF. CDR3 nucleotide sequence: TGTGCCACCAGCAGAACAGAGGACAGGACACTAAACACTGAAGCTTTCTTT.

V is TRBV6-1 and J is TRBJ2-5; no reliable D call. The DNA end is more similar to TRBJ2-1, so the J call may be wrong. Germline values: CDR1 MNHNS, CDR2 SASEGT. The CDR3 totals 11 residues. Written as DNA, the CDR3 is TGTGCCAGCAGTGAAGCGTTCGAGCAGTTCTTC. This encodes CASSEAFEQFF.

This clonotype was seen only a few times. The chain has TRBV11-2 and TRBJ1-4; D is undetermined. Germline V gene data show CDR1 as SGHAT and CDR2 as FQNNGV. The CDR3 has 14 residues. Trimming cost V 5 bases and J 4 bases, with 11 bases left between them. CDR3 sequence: CASSRHGDNEKLFF. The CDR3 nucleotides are TGTGCCAGCAGCCGACACGGAGATAATGAAAAACTGTTTTTT. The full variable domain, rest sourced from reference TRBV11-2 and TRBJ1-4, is EAGVAQSPRYKIIEKRQSVAFWCNPISGHATLYWYQQILGQGPKLLIQFQNNGVVDDSQLPKDRFSAERLKGVDSTLKIQPAKLEDSAVYLCASSRHGDNEKLFFGSGTQLSVL.